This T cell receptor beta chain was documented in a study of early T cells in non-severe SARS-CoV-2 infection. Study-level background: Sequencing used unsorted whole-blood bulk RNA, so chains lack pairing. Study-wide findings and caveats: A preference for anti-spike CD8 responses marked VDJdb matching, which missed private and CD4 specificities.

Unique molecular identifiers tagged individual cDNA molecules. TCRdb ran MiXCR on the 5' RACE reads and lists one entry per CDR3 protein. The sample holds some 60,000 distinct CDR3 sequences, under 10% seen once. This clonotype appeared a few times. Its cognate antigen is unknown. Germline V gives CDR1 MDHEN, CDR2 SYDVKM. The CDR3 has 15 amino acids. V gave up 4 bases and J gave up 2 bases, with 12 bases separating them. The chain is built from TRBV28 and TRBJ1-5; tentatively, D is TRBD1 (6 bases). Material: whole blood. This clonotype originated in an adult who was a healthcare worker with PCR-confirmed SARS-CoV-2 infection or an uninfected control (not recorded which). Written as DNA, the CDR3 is TGTGCCAGCAGTTCCCCGGGACAAGGCAATCAGCCCCAGCATTTT. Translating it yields CASSSPGQGNQPQHF.